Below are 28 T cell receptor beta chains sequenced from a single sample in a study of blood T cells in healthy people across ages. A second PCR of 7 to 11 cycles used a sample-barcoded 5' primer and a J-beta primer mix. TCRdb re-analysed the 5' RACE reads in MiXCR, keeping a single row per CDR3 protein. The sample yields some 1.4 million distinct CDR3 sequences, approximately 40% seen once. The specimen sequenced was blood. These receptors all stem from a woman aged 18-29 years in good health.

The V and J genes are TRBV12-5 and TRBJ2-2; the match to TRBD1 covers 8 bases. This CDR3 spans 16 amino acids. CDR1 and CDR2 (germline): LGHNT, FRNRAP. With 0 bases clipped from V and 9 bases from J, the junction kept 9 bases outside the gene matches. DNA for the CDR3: TGTGCTAGTGGTTTGGTACTTGACAGGGGTCGGTGGGAGCTGTTTTTT. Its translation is CASGLVLDRGRWELFF.

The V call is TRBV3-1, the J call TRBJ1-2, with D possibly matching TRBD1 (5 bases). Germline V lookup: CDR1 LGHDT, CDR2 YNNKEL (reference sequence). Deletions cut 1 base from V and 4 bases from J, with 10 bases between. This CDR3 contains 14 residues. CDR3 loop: CASSQGGGPYGYTF. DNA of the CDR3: TGTGCCAGCAGCCAAGGCGGGGGACCCTATGGCTACACCTTC.

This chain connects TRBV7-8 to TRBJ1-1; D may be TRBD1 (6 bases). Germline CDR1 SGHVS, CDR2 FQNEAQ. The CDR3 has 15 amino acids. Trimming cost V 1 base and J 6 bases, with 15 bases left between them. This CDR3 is CASSLGLAGDPEAFF. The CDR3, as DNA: TGTGCCAGCAGCTTAGGCCTAGCAGGGGACCCTGAAGCTTTCTTT.

Written as DNA, the CDR3 is TGTGCCAGCAGCCAAGAGGCAGGGAAGGGTCAGCCCCAGCATTTT. It specifies CASSQEAGKGQPQHF. V is TRBV14 and J is TRBJ1-5; a possible D gene is TRBD1 (5 bases). CDR1 is SGHDN and CDR2 is FVKESK in the germline V gene. Deletions cut 0 bases from V and 6 bases from J, with 12 bases between. The CDR3 consists of 15 residues.

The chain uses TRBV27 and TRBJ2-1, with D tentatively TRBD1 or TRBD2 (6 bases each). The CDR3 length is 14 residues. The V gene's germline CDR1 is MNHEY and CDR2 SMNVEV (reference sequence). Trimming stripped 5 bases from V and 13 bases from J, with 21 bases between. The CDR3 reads CASSATGRQETQFF. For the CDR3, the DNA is TGTGCCAGCAGTGCAACAGGGAGGCAAGAGACCCAGTTCTTC.

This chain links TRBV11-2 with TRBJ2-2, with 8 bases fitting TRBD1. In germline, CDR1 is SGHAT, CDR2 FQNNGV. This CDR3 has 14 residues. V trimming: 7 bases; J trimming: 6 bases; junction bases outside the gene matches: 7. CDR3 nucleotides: TGTGCCAGCACCGCACAGGGGGTCCCCGGGGAGCTGTTTTTT. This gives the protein CASTAQGVPGELFF.

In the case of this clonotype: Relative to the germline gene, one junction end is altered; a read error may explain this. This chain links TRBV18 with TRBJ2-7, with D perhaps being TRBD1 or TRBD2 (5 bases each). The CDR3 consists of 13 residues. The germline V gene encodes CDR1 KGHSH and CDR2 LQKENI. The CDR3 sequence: CATSPGASDEQYF. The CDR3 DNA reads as TGTGCCACCTCCCCCGGGGCCTCCGACGAGCAGTACTTC. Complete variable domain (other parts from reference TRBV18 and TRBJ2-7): NAGVMQNPRHLVRRRGQEARLRCSPMKGHSHVYWYRQLPEEGLKFMVYLQKENIIDESGMPKERFSAEFPKEGPSILRIQQVVRGDSAAYFCATSPGASDEQYFGPGTRLTVT.

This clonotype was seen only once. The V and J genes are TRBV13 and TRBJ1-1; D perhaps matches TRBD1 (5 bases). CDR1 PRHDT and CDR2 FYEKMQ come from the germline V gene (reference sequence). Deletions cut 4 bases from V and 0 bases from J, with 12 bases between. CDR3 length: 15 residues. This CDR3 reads CASSSPWGMNTEAFF. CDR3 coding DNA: TGTGCCAGCAGCTCCCCGTGGGGCATGAACACTGAAGCTTTCTTT.

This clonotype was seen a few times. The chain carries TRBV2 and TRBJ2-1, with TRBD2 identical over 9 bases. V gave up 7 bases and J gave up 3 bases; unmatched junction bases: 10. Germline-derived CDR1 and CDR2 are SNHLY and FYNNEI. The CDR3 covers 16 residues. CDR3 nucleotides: TGTGCCAGCATCCCCCCAGGGACTAGCAGCTACAATGAGCAGTTCTTC. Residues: CASIPPGTSSYNEQFF.

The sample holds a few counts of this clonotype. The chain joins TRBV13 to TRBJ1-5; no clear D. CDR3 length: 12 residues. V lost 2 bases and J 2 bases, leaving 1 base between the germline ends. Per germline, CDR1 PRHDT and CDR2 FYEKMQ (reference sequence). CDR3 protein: CASSLRNQPQHF. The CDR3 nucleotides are TGTGCCAGCAGCTTACGCAATCAGCCCCAGCATTTT.

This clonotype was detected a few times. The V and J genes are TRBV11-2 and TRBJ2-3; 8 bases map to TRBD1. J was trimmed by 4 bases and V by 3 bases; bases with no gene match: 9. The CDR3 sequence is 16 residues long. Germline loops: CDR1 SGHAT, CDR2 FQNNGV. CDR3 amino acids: CASSFFPTGAPDTQYF. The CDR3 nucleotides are TGTGCCAGCAGCTTTTTCCCGACAGGGGCTCCAGATACGCAGTATTTT.

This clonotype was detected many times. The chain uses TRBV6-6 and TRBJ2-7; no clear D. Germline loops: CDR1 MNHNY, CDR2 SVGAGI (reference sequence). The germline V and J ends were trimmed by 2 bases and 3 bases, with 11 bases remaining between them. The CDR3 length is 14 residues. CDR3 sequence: CASSYGGRSYEQYF. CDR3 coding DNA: TGTGCCAGCAGTTACGGCGGACGGAGCTACGAGCAGTACTTC.

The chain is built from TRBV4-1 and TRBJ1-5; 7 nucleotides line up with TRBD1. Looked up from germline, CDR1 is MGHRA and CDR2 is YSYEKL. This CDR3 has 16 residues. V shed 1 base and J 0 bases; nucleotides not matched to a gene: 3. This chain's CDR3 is CASSQVAGGSNQPQHF. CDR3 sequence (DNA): TGCGCCAGCAGCCAAGTCGCAGGGGGTAGCAATCAGCCCCAGCATTTT.

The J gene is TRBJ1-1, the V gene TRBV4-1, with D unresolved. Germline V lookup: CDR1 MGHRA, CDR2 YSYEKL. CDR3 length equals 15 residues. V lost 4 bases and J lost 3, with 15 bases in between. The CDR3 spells CASSPSPGGHTEAFF. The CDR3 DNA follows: TGCGCCAGCAGCCCTTCCCCTGGAGGACACACTGAAGCTTTCTTT.

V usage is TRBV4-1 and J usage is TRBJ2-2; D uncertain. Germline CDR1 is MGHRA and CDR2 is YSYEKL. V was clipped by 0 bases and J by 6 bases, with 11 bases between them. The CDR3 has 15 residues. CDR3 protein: CASSQEIEWAGELFF. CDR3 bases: TGCGCCAGCAGCCAAGAGATAGAATGGGCCGGGGAGCTGTTTTTT.

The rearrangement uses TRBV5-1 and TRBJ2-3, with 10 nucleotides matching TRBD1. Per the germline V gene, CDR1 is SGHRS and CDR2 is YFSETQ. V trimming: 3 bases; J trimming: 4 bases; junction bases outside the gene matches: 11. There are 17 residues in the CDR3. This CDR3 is CASSSPSDRGGADTQYF. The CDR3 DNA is TGCGCCAGCAGCTCTCCTTCGGACAGGGGGGGAGCAGATACGCAGTATTTT.

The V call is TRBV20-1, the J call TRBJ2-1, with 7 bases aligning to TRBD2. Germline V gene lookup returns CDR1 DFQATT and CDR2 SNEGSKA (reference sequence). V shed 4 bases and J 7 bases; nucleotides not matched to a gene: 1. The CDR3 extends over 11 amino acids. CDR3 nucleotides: TGCAGTGCTATACTAGCGAATGAGCAGTTCTTC. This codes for CSAILANEQFF.

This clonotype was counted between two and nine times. The CDR3 nucleotides read TGCAGTGCTAATCCCCTAGCGGACGAGCAGTACTTC. Its translation is CSANPLADEQYF. This chain connects TRBV20-1 to TRBJ2-7; 7 nucleotides align to TRBD2. The V gene's germline CDR1 is DFQATT and CDR2 SNEGSKA (reference sequence). The CDR3 length is 12 residues. Losses at the gene ends were 4 bases for V and 5 bases for J; bases not matched to a gene: 5.

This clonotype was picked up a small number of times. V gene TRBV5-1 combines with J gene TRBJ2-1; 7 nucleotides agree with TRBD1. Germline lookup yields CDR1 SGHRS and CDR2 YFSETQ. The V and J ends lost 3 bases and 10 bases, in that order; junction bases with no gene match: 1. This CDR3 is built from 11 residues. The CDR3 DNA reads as TGCGCCAGCAGCTGGACAGGCGAGCAGTTCTTC. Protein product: CASSWTGEQFF.

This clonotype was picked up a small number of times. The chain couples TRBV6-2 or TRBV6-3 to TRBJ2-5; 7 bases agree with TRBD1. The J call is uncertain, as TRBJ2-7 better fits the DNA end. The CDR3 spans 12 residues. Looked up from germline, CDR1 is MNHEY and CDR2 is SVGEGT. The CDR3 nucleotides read TGTGCCAGCAGTAATAGACAGGGCGAGCAGTACTTC. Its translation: CASSNRQGEQYF.

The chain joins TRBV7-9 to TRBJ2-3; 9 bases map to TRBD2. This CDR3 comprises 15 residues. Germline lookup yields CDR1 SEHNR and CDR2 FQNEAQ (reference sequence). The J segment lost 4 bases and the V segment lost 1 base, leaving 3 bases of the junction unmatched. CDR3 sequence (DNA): TGTGCCAGCAGCTTAGGCGGGACTAGCTCAGATACGCAGTATTTT. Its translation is CASSLGGTSSDTQYF.

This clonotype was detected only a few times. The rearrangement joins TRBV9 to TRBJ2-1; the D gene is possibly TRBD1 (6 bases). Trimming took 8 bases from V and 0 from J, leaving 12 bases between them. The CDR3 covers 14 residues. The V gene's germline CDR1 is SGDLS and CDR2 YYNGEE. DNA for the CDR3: TGTGCCAGTAACGTAGGGGGCTCCTACAATGAGCAGTTCTTC. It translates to CASNVGGSYNEQFF.

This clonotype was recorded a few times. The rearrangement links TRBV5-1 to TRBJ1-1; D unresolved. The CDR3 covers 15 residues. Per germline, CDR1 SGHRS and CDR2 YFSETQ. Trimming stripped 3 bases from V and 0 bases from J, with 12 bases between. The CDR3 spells CASSSHTGLNTEAFF. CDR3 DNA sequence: TGCGCCAGCAGCTCCCACACCGGTCTGAACACTGAAGCTTTCTTT.

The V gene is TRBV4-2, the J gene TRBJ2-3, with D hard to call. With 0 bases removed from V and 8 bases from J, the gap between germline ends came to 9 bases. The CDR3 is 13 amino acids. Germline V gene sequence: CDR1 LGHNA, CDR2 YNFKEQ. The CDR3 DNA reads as TGTGCCAGCAGCCAAGATGTAGGCGGTACGCAGTATTTT. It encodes CASSQDVGGTQYF.

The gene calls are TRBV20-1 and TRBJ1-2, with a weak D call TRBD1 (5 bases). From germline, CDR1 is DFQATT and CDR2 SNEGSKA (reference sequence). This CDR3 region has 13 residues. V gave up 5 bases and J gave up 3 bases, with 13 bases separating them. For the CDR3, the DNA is TGCAGTGCTGGGGACGGACCTGACTATGGCTACACCTTC. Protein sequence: CSAGDGPDYGYTF.

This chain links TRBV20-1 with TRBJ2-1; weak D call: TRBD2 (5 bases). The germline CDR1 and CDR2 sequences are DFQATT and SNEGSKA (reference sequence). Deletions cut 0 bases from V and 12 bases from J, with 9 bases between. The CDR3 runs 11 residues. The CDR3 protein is CSARDPRVQFF. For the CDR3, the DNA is TGCAGTGCTAGAGATCCGAGGGTGCAGTTCTTC.

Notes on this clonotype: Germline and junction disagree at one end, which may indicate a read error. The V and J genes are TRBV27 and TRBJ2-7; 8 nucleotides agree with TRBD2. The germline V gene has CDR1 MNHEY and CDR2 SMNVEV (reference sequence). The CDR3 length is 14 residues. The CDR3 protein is CVSSPRGGLFEQYF. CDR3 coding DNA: TGTGTCAGCTCACCTCGGGGGGGTTTATTCGAGCAGTACTTC.

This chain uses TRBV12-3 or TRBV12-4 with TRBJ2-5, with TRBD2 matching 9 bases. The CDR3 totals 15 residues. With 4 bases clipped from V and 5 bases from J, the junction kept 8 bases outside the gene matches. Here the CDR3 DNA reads TGTGCCAGCAGTTCAGCGGGGGGCCGATGGGAGACCCAGTACTTC. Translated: CASSSAGGRWETQYF.